Below are 4 T cell receptor beta chains sequenced from a single sample in a study of chemoradiotherapy in HPV16-positive cancers. Clones were sequenced by immunoSEQ multiplex PCR, and TCRdb holds only the in-frame ones, with some missing. The table lists 20,000 to 25,000 clones, approximately 83% of them singletons. The specimen comprised blood, sampled from a patient who underwent chemoradiotherapy. The receptors here all came from a human donor with HPV-associated anogenital cancer.

The rearrangement uses TRBV29-1 and TRBJ2-7, with D perhaps assigned TRBD1 or TRBD2 (5 bases each). The V gene lost 4 bases and the J gene lost 2 bases, with 24 bases spanning the gap. Germline V gene data show CDR1 as SQVTM and CDR2 as ANQGSEA. This CDR3 spans 17 amino acids. CDR3 sequence: CSVASPLQGPTTYEQYF. The CDR3 DNA is TGCAGCGTTGCCTCCCCACTGCAGGGACCGACTACCTACGAGCAGTACTTC.

This chain uses TRBV11-2 with TRBJ2-7, with D perhaps given as TRBD1 or TRBD2 (6 bases each). The CDR3 consists of 15 residues. Germline loops: CDR1 SGHAT, CDR2 FQNNGV. Deletions cut 4 bases from V and 5 bases from J, with 18 bases between. In DNA, the CDR3 is TGTGCCAGCAGCTGGATTTGGGGGGCGTTCGACGAGCAGTACTTC. This sequence encodes CASSWIWGAFDEQYF.

V and J are TRBV2 and TRBJ2-5; D is unresolved. Germline V gives CDR1 SNHLY, CDR2 FYNNEI. Trimming left V 7 bases short and J 5 bases short, with 14 bases between. This CDR3 spans 13 amino acids. CDR3 nucleotide sequence: TGTGCCAGCACCCTAACCCCGCGGGAGACCCAGTACTTC. Protein sequence: CASTLTPRETQYF. The full variable domain, with the rest looked up from reference TRBV2 and TRBJ2-5, is EPEVTQTPSHQVTQMGQEVILRCVPISNHLYFYWYRQILGQKVEFLVSFYNNEISEKSEIFDDQFSVERPDGSNFTLKIRSTKLEDSAMYFCASTLTPRETQYFGPGTRLLVL.

This clone appeared once. The CDR3 region has the DNA TGCGCCAGCAGCCCGACCGATTCACTGCTAGCGGGAGGCATTGAGACCCAGTACTTC. It codes for CASSPTDSLLAGGIETQYF. The V call is TRBV4-3, the J call TRBJ2-5, with 11 bases aligning to TRBD2. Germline V CDR1 and CDR2: LGHNA, YSLEER. This CDR3 is built from 19 residues. V lost 4 bases to trimming and J lost 5 bases; unmatched junction nucleotides: 18.